This TCR beta chain was found in a study of cytomegalovirus exposure and HLA in healthy donors. The study's findings and limits: One cluster of highly shared sequence variants probably arose as a sequencing artifact. Most TCR sequences proved rare, with some public TCRs found in many donors. In a later analysis, parvovirus B19, influenza, CMV and Epstein-Barr virus appeared linked to several top co-occurrence clusters. Altogether, some 160 TCR beta chains were recorded as cytomegalovirus-associated.

The ends lost 4 bases at V and 3 bases at J; junction bases unmatched: 16. The CDR3 covers 17 residues. Germline values: CDR1 GTSNPN, CDR2 SVGIG (reference sequence). The PCR had 60 Vbeta and 13 Jbeta primers. Clones were sequenced by immunoSEQ multiplex PCR, and TCRdb holds only the in-frame ones, with some missing. The table records about 160,000 clones, roughly four fifths of them present only once. With respect to this clone: Antigen: not known.

The chain recombines TRBV30 with TRBJ1-1, with 8 bases matching TRBD1. The sample comprised PBMCs. This receptor was taken from a man aged 40-49 years in good health and CMV-seronegative. The CDR3 nucleotides are TGTGCCTGGACCCAGGGGGCAGGACCTTTACCGGACACTGAAGCTTTCTTT. Its protein is CAWTQGAGPLPDTEAFF.